This is a list of T cell receptor beta chains from one sample in a study of T cells in localized non-small cell lung cancer. TCRdb keeps only in-frame clones here, not all; method: immunoSEQ multiplex PCR. This table has approximately 83,000 clones, approximately 90% appearing once. Specimen: PBMCs, collected before any cancer treatment. The source of these receptors is a woman aged 40 to 75 with stage II squamous cell lung carcinoma. Both conserved end residues are part of each CDR3. A D gene is named only where the DNA matches it firmly. Some rows have no size entry. The others give once, few or many, or a class for an expanded clone.

size	J	V	D	CDR3	DNA
-	TRBJ1-5	TRBV19	-	CASSIAGKSTLSNQPQHF	TGTGCCAGTAGTATAGCCGGAAAGAGCACCTTGAGCAATCAGCCCCAGCATTTT
-	TRBJ2-7	TRBV5-1	-	CASSQGGTPTNYEQYF	TGCGCCAGCAGCCAGGGTGGGACACCTACAAATTACGAGCAGTACTTC
once	TRBJ1-1	TRBV28	-	CASSPPWGEAFF	TGTGCCAGCAGTCCCCCCTGGGGCGAAGCTTTCTTT
-	TRBJ2-7	TRBV19	-	CASSLERKTYEQYF	TGTGCCAGTAGTTTAGAGAGGAAGACCTACGAGCAGTACTTC
-	TRBJ2-2	TRBV4-1	TRBD1	CASSQEWGTANTGELFF	TGCGCCAGCAGCCAAGAGTGGGGGACAGCGAACACCGGGGAGCTGTTTTTT
-	TRBJ1-5	TRBV6-6	-	CASTGGIYQPQHF	TGTGCCAGCACGGGGGGAATATACCAGCCCCAGCATTTT
-	TRBJ1-1	TRBV5-1	-	CASSLEGTADEAFF	TGCGCCAGCAGCTTGGAGGGGACGGCTGATGAAGCTTTCTTT
-	TRBJ2-3	TRBV18	-	CASSPARIDTQYF	TGTGCCAGCTCACCGGCGAGGATCGATACGCAGTATTTT
-	TRBJ2-7	TRBV2	-	CASRGAGPYEQYF	TGTGCCAGCCGGGGTGCCGGCCCCTACGAGCAGTACTTC
-	TRBJ2-3	TRBV5-8	TRBD2	CASSPRSPLTSGSTDTQYF	TGTGCCAGCAGCCCACGTAGTCCTCTAACTAGCGGGAGCACAGATACGCAGTATTTT
few	TRBJ2-1	TRBV28	-	CASSFVSVYNEQFF	TGTGCCAGCAGTTTTGTGAGCGTCTACAATGAGCAGTTCTTC
-	TRBJ2-7	TRBV10-3	TRBD1	CAISPLDRELSYEQYF	TGTGCCATCAGTCCCCTAGACAGGGAATTGTCCTACGAGCAGTACTTC
-	TRBJ2-1	TRBV30	-	CAWSHSMGGFNEQFF	TGTGCCTGGAGTCATTCGATGGGGGGCTTCAATGAGCAGTTCTTC
-	TRBJ1-6	TRBV11-2	TRBD1	CASSYGVGQENSPLHF	TGTGCCAGCAGCTACGGAGTGGGACAGGAAAATTCACCCCTCCACTTT
-	TRBJ1-1	TRBV30	-	CAWSPGQNEAFF	TGTGCCTGGAGTCCGGGCCAGAATGAAGCTTTCTTT
-	TRBJ1-5	TRBV28	-	CASRPTGGNQPQHF	TGTGCCAGCAGACCTACCGGGGGTAATCAGCCCCAGCATTTT
-	TRBJ1-1	TRBV6-5	-	CASSYVTGNTEAFF	TGTGCCAGCAGTTACGTTACAGGGAACACTGAAGCTTTCTTT